This T cell receptor (beta chain) originates from a study of beta chain features in type 1 diabetes. Study-level points and caveats: The study found moderately but significantly shorter TCRB CDR3s in all four CD4+ subsets of Type 1 diabetes patients.

This clone was seen a handful of times. The antigen is unknown. Expressed TCRB transcripts were sequenced after all isolated RNA was converted to cDNA. Profiling relied on immunoSEQ multiplex PCR, and the TCRdb table lists in-frame clones only, not all of them. The table has over 600,000 clones, around 11% seen once; the top ten hold more than 0.1%. Trimming left V 4 bases short and J 2 bases short, with 5 bases between. The CDR3 runs to 12 residues. Germline V gives CDR1 SGHRS, CDR2 YFSETQ. This TCR came from a man aged 25-45 years with type 1 diabetes. Material: naive CD4+ T cells from blood. V usage is TRBV5-1 and J usage is TRBJ2-3; D is uncertain. The CDR3 loop is CASSPTTDTQYF. As DNA, the CDR3 is TGCGCCAGCAGCCCGACCACAGATACGCAGTATTTT.